This TCR beta chain was sequenced during a study of cytomegalovirus exposure and HLA in healthy donors. Although they were nominally healthy when sampled, donors likely had unrecorded immune exposures. Comments on this clone: Its antigen is as yet unknown.

V lost 6 bases and J 5 bases, leaving 8 bases between the germline ends. CDR3 length: 13 residues. CDR1 SNHLY and CDR2 FYNNEI come from the germline V gene. The PCR ran on 60 Vbeta and 13 Jbeta primers. Produced via immunoSEQ multiplex PCR; TCRdb's table is partial and in-frame only. The table records hundreds of thousands of clones, 77% of them present only once. Whole-study results and caveats: In a later analysis, a genetic analysis reported fewer productive-TCR N-insertions in an Asian-associated ancestry cluster than the cohort average. Apparent HLA restriction characterized most CMV-associated TCR beta chains in a later analysis.

The rearrangement joins TRBV2 to TRBJ1-6; D may be TRBD1 (6 bases). The sequence derives from a woman aged 60 to 75 in good health and CMV-seropositive. Input material: PBMCs. The CDR3: CASRGDNNSPLHF. In DNA form, the CDR3 reads TGTGCCAGCAGGGGGGACAATAATTCACCCCTCCACTTT.